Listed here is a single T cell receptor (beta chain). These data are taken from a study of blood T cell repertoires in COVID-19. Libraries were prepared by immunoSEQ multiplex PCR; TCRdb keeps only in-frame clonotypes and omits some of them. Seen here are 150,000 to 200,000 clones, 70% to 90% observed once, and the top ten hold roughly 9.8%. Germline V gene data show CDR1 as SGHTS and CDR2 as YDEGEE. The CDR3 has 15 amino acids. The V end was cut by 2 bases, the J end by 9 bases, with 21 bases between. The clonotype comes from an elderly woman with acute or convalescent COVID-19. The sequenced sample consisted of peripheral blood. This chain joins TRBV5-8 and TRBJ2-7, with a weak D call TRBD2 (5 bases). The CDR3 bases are TGTGCCAGCAGCTTACCGGGAATGGGGAGCCGGTGGCAGTACTTC. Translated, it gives CASSLPGMGSRWQYF.